Below, 17 T cell receptor beta chains from the same sample are listed, as sequenced in a study of blood T cell repertoires in COVID-19. Here immunoSEQ multiplex PCR was the method, and the copy in TCRdb shows in-frame clones only, minus some. The sample includes approximately 190,000 clones, approximately 90% of them seen just once. Sequences were obtained from PBMCs or T cells enriched from blood (not recorded which). All receptors derive from a woman aged 40 to 50 in a cohort exposed to, infected with or recovered from COVID-19 (not recorded which).

This clone showed up many times. The genes are TRBV11-2 and TRBJ1-2; possibly TRBD1 for D (5 bases). V dropped 0 bases and J dropped 3 bases, with 11 bases sitting between them. Germline V lookup: CDR1 SGHAT, CDR2 FQNNGV. The CDR3 sequence is 15 residues long. The CDR3 DNA sequence: TGTGCCAGCAGCTTAGAGTGGGGCAGGGACTATGGCTACACCTTC. As protein: CASSLEWGRDYGYTF. Full variable domain (remainder filled in from reference TRBV11-2 and TRBJ1-2): EAGVAQSPRYKIIEKRQSVAFWCNPISGHATLYWYQQILGQGPKLLIQFQNNGVVDDSQLPKDRFSAERLKGVDSTLKIQPAKLEDSAVYLCASSLEWGRDYGYTFGSGTRLTVV.

The chain recombines TRBV27 with TRBJ2-7; D remains ambiguous. The CDR3 is 15 residues long. Trimming left V 3 bases short and J 2 bases short, with 14 bases between. Per germline, CDR1 MNHEY and CDR2 SMNVEV (reference sequence). The CDR3 DNA reads TGTGCCAGCAGTTTTAACTCGGGTTTGACCTACGAGCAGTACTTC. Translation gives CASSFNSGLTYEQYF.

Regarding this clone: The junction differs from germline at one of its ends, possibly a read error. V usage is TRBV19 and J usage is TRBJ1-4; 7 bases match TRBD1. The CDR3 loop spans 13 amino acids. CDR1 is LNHDA and CDR2 is SQIVND in the germline V gene (reference sequence). The CDR3 DNA is TGTGCCAGTAGTATTGGAGTCCGGGACAGAGTACTTTTT. This encodes CASSIGVRDRVLF.

CDR3 sequence: CASSLGGANTGELFF. In DNA, the CDR3 is TGCGCCAGCAGCTTGGGCGGGGCGAACACCGGGGAGCTGTTTTTT. The chain links TRBV5-1 to TRBJ2-2, with a weak D call TRBD2 (6 bases). Trimming left V 0 bases short and J 0 bases short, with 6 bases between. The CDR3 runs 15 residues. CDR1 SGHRS and CDR2 YFSETQ come from the germline V gene.

J is TRBJ2-5 and V is TRBV29-1; weak D call: TRBD1 (6 bases). The length of the CDR3 is 13 residues. Trimming shortened V by 5 bases and J by 5 bases, and 15 bases separated the two germline ends. Germline V gene sequence: CDR1 SQVTM, CDR2 ANQGSEA. CDR3 in amino acids: CSVNGPRGETQYF. As DNA, the CDR3 is TGCAGCGTTAACGGACCTAGGGGGGAGACCCAGTACTTC.

This rearrangement joins TRBV6-5 to TRBJ1-2; D not certain. CDR3 length: 14 residues. Germline assignment: CDR1 MNHEY and CDR2 SVGAGI. Trimming left V 0 bases short and J 0 bases short, with 5 bases between. In nucleotides, the CDR3 is TGTGCCAGCAGTTACTCGAGGCCTAACTATGGCTACACCTTC. Translated: CASSYSRPNYGYTF.

This chain uses TRBV5-1 with TRBJ2-1, with D unclear. The CDR3 runs 14 residues. V was cut by 5 bases and J by 2 bases, with 11 bases left in between. The germline V gene has CDR1 SGHRS and CDR2 YFSETQ. The CDR3 here is CASSPETPYNEQFF. CDR3 in DNA: TGCGCCAGCAGTCCGGAGACGCCCTACAATGAGCAGTTCTTC.

A single count supports this clone. The V and J genes are TRBV19 and TRBJ1-1; 8 positions match TRBD1. Trimming cost V 7 bases and J 0 bases; bases outside gene matches: 4. Looked up from germline, CDR1 is LNHDA and CDR2 is SQIVND (reference sequence). The CDR3 sequence is 14 residues long. The CDR3 DNA reads as TGTGCCAGTACTGACAGGGGCATGAACACTGAAGCTTTCTTT. It translates to CASTDRGMNTEAFF.

The chain recombines TRBV6-5 with TRBJ1-1, with 10 bases that match TRBD1. The germline V gene encodes CDR1 MNHEY and CDR2 SVGAGI. V shed 10 bases and J 6 bases; nucleotides not matched to a gene: 11. The CDR3 runs to 14 residues. The CDR3 protein is CATGQGEGVAEAFF. The DNA for the CDR3 is TGTGCCACCGGACAGGGGGAGGGGGTGGCTGAAGCTTTCTTT.

This clone was seen a single time. This sequence joins TRBV9 and TRBJ1-2; 8 positions match TRBD1. Germline V gene lookup returns CDR1 SGDLS and CDR2 YYNGEE. This CDR3 is built from 15 residues. J gave up 8 bases and V 4 bases, and 13 bases lay outside the gene matches. CDR3 region: CASSPSSGQGRGYTF. The CDR3 coding sequence is TGTGCCAGCAGCCCCAGTTCCGGACAGGGAAGAGGCTACACCTTC.

The chain carries TRBV27 and TRBJ1-5; no clear D gene. The V end lost 5 bases, the J end lost 1 base, and 15 bases lay between the germline ends. Germline assignment: CDR1 MNHEY and CDR2 SMNVEV (reference sequence). This CDR3 is 16 amino acids long. CDR3 loop: CASSPSVRGSNQPQHF. The CDR3 DNA reads as TGTGCCAGCAGTCCCTCCGTACGGGGAAGCAATCAGCCCCAGCATTTT.

The chain combines TRBV27 with TRBJ2-3; 7 bases are a match to TRBD2. With 3 bases clipped from V and 0 bases from J, the junction kept 12 bases outside the gene matches. The CDR3 covers 18 residues. Germline values: CDR1 MNHEY, CDR2 SMNVEV (reference sequence). The CDR3 DNA reads TGTGCCAGCAGTTTGAGGGGTAGCGGGCGCCCGAGCACAGATACGCAGTATTTT. This translates into CASSLRGSGRPSTDTQYF.

The chain joins TRBV2 to TRBJ1-1; D unclear. CDR3 size: 14 residues. Germline CDR1 SNHLY, CDR2 FYNNEI. V was pared by 3 bases and J by 10 bases, with 18 bases between. CDR3 sequence (DNA): TGTGCCAGCAGTGAGGTTAGGGTCCGGGAGGGAGCTTTCTTT. Residues: CASSEVRVREGAFF.

The V call is TRBV3-1 (or the pseudogene TRBV3-2), the J call TRBJ2-7; D perhaps matches TRBD1 (6 bases). Germline values: CDR1 LGHDT, CDR2 YNNKEL (reference sequence). This CDR3 spans 14 amino acids. V lost 3 bases and J lost 4, with 13 bases in between. CDR3 protein: CASSQELDSYEQYF. The CDR3 DNA sequence: TGTGCCAGCAGCCAGGAGTTGGACAGTTACGAGCAGTACTTC.

The V and J genes are TRBV4-1 and TRBJ2-1; 10 nucleotides match TRBD1. The trim removed 0 bases at V and 10 bases at J, leaving 9 bases unmatched. Germline V CDR1 and CDR2: MGHRA, YSYEKL. The CDR3 sequence is 16 residues long. In DNA, the CDR3 is TGCGCCAGCAGCCAAGATTGGGGGACAGGGGCAGTAGAGCAGTTCTTC. Amino acids: CASSQDWGTGAVEQFF.

The CDR3 here is CASSPTAGVGNEQFF. For the CDR3, the DNA is TGTGCCAGCAGCCCCACAGCGGGAGTAGGGAATGAGCAGTTCTTC. The chain uses TRBV7-8 and TRBJ2-1; 8 bases are shared with TRBD2. V shed 5 bases and J 7 bases; nucleotides not matched to a gene: 10. Germline loops: CDR1 SGHVS, CDR2 FQNEAQ. The CDR3 loop spans 15 amino acids. Using reference TRBV7-8 and TRBJ2-1 for the parts outside the CDR3, the full variable domain is GAGVSQSPRYKVAKRGQDVALRCDPISGHVSLFWYQQALGQGPEFLTYFQNEAQLDKSGLPSDRFFAERPEGSVSTLKIQRTQQEDSAVYLCASSPTAGVGNEQFFGPGTRLTVL.

This chain links TRBV2 with TRBJ1-1; D gene uncertain. The CDR3 contains 15 residues. Trimming took off 8 bases at V and 1 base at J, with 17 bases between the two ends. Germline CDR1 SNHLY, CDR2 FYNNEI. The CDR3 here is CASWGGKSKNTEAFF. The CDR3 bases are TGTGCCAGCTGGGGAGGGAAGTCTAAGAACACTGAAGCTTTCTTT.